This is a list of T cell receptor beta chains from one sample in a study of blood T cells in healthy people across ages. TCRdb re-called the 5' RACE reads through MiXCR, storing one row per CDR3 protein. Of over 600,000 distinct CDR3 sequences listed, 20% to 25% are singletons. Sequencing input: blood. Every receptor here comes from a man in his sixties or seventies in good health. The CDR3 runs from the conserved cysteine through the conserved F or W. Each record gives: clone size, V gene, J gene, D gene, CDR3 DNA, CDR3 protein. D genes are given only for firm matches. Not every row has a clone size; where given, it reads once, few, many or a size class.

NA,TRBV5-6,TRBJ2-7,NA,TGTGCCTGCAGCCTCCCTCACTCGTACGAGCAGTACTTC,CACSLPHSYEQYF
once,TRBV20-1,TRBJ1-2,NA,TGCAGTGCTAGATCGACAACAGGGAAAAACTATGGCTACACCTTC,CSARSTTGKNYGYTF
NA,TRBV25-1,TRBJ1-4,NA,TGTGCCAGCAGAGAGACAGGCAGTAAGAATGAAAAACTGTTTTTT,CASRETGSKNEKLFF
few,TRBV20-1,TRBJ2-5,NA,TGCAGTGCTCCCCGACTAGGGCAAGAGACCCAGTACTTC,CSAPRLGQETQYF
few,TRBV24-1,TRBJ2-1,TRBD2,TGTGCCACCAGTGATCAGAGCGGGAGCTCCTACAATGAGCAGTTCTTC,CATSDQSGSSYNEQFF
NA,TRBV19,TRBJ2-1,NA,TGTGCCAGTAGTTGGGGGGGCAGGTCCTACAATGAGCAGTTCTTC,CASSWGGRSYNEQFF
few,TRBV5-1,TRBJ1-1,TRBD1,TGCGCCAGCAGACCACAGGGGGCGCGGATCCCTGAAGCTTTCTTT,CASRPQGARIPEAFF
few,TRBV4-2,TRBJ2-3,NA,TGTGCCAGCAGCCGCTCCGGGACTGGAAACACTGATACGCAGTATTTT,CASSRSGTGNTDTQYF
NA,TRBV13,TRBJ1-5,TRBD1,TGTGCCAGCAGCCTAGGCCGGGGACAGAGCAATCAGCCCCAGCATTTT,CASSLGRGQSNQPQHF
few,TRBV9,TRBJ1-3,NA,TGTGCCAGCAGCCAGTCGGGGGGGAGCTCTGGAAACACCATATATTTT,CASSQSGGSSGNTIYF
many,TRBV4-1,TRBJ2-7,TRBD1,TGCGCCAGCAGCCAACTGTACGGGACAGGTTTTGCCTACGAGCAGTACTTC,CASSQLYGTGFAYEQYF
NA,TRBV4-1,TRBJ1-2,NA,TGCGCCAGCTGGGGGATGCGGGGTGGCTACACCTTC,CASWGMRGGYTF
NA,TRBV6-5,TRBJ1-2,NA,TGTGCCAGCGGGGATGGGTATGGCTACACCTTC,CASGDGYGYTF
few,TRBV7-2,TRBJ2-7,TRBD2,TGTGCCAGCAGCTTAGCACGGCGGGAGGGAACCTACGAGCAGTACTTC,CASSLARREGTYEQYF
NA,TRBV27,TRBJ1-6,NA,TGTGCCAGCAGCCGAATTTCAGGGAGCTCCTATAATTCACCCCTCCACTTT,CASSRISGSSYNSPLHF
NA,TRBV20-1,TRBJ2-5,NA,TGCAGTGCTGCGGGACCGAGGGGAGAGACCCAGTACTTC,CSAAGPRGETQYF
NA,TRBV9,TRBJ2-1,NA,TGTGCCAGCAGCGTGGAGCGGGACATCTACAATGAGCAGTTCTTC,CASSVERDIYNEQFF
NA,TRBV4-3,TRBJ2-7,TRBD2,TGCGCCAGCAGCCAAGTCCTCTCATCTAGCGGGAGGCCAGCCGAGCAGTACTTC,CASSQVLSSSGRPAEQYF
NA,TRBV28,TRBJ2-2,NA,TGTGCCAGCGCAACGTCGGCTGGGTACACCGGGGAGCTGTTTTTT,CASATSAGYTGELFF
NA,TRBV21-1,TRBJ1-1,NA,TGTGCCAGCAGCAACCCGACGGGAAACACTGAAGCTTTCTTT,CASSNPTGNTEAFF
NA,TRBV4-1,TRBJ2-1,TRBD1,TGCGCCAGCAGCCAAGACGTCACAGGGGGTGATGAGCAGTTCTTC,CASSQDVTGGDEQFF
few,TRBV7-2,TRBJ2-1,TRBD2,TGTGCCAGCAGCTTAGCGGTACTAGCGGGTCAAAATGAGCAGTTCTTC,CASSLAVLAGQNEQFF
NA,TRBV2,TRBJ2-7,TRBD2,TGTGCCAGCAAGCCTAGCGGGACCGACGAGCAGTACTTC,CASKPSGTDEQYF
NA,TRBV5-1,TRBJ2-2,TRBD1,TGCGCCAGCAGCTTGGGGGGACAGCCAGCGAACACCGGGGAGCTGTTTTTT,CASSLGGQPANTGELFF
few,TRBV20-1,TRBJ2-2,NA,TGCAGTGCTAGTACACTAGAGAACACCGGGGAGCTGTTTTTT,CSASTLENTGELFF
NA,TRBV6-4,TRBJ2-2,NA,TGTGCCAGCAGTATCGGGAGAAAAACCGGGGAGCTGTTTTTT,CASSIGRKTGELFF
few,TRBV19,TRBJ2-1,TRBD1,TGTGCCACGGGACAGAGCTCCTACAATGAGCAGTTCTTC,CATGQSSYNEQFF
NA,TRBV7-2,TRBJ2-5,NA,TGTGCCAGCAGCTTATCTAGCTATGAGACCCAGTACTTC,CASSLSSYETQYF
NA,TRBV30,TRBJ1-2,NA,TGTGCCTGGAGTGTCAAACAGTTAGTTGACTATGGCTACACCTTC,CAWSVKQLVDYGYTF
NA,TRBV4-1,TRBJ1-5,TRBD1,TGCGCCAGCAGCCAAGATGCCGGACAGGCGTATAGCAATCAGCCCCAGCATTTT,CASSQDAGQAYSNQPQHF
NA,TRBV28,TRBJ2-7,TRBD2,TGTGCCAGCGGGACTAGCGGGAGTTACGAGCAGTACTTC,CASGTSGSYEQYF
few,TRBV10-3,TRBJ2-3,NA,TGTGCCATCAGTGAGTCGACTGGGCTAGGAACAGATACGCAGTATTTT,CAISESTGLGTDTQYF
few,TRBV6-2/TRBV6-3,TRBJ2-1,TRBD2,TGTGCCAGCAGTTTTAGACTAGCGACCTCCAATGAGCAGTTCTTC,CASSFRLATSNEQFF
NA,TRBV7-2,TRBJ2-5,TRBD1,TGTGCCAGCAGCTGGGACAGGGGATCAGAGACCCAGTACTTC,CASSWDRGSETQYF
few,TRBV20-1,TRBJ1-5,TRBD1,TGCAGTGCTAGAGAACAGGGGGCGTTCAATCAGCCCCAGCATTTT,CSAREQGAFNQPQHF
few,TRBV3-1,TRBJ2-1,TRBD2,TGTGCCAGCAGCCAGATTTTGAGCGGGAGCTCCTACAATGAGCAGTTCTTC,CASSQILSGSSYNEQFF
few,TRBV6-2/TRBV6-3,TRBJ2-1,NA,TGTGCCAGCAGTTACTCAGTCGAACGAGAGCAGTTCTTC,CASSYSVEREQFF
many,TRBV4-3,TRBJ2-1,NA,TGCGCCAGCACCATAAGCGAGAGCTCCTACAATGAGCAGTTCTTC,CASTISESSYNEQFF